Each of the 9 T cell receptor beta chains below was sequenced from the same sample in a study of persistence of HIV-infected CD4 T cells. The immunoSEQ assay was version 4, run in survey mode. Sequenced by immunoSEQ multiplex PCR; TCRdb stores in-frame clones only, minus some. The sample includes roughly 41,000 clones, 75% to 90% of them seen just once. Stimulation used approximately 9.5 ug/mL lysate from CMV-infected fibroblasts. CD40L/CD69 double-negative CD45RO-high memory CD4+ T cells were collected. These TCRs' antigens remain unknown. This material consisted of CD4+ T cells sorted from PBMCs after roughly 18-hour stimulation, taken from a patient who received antiretroviral therapy. These receptors came from an adult man with HIV who was CMV-seropositive.

This rearrangement joins TRBV7-6 to TRBJ2-1, with a tentative D call TRBD1 (5 bases). The CDR3 contains 14 residues. The germline V and J ends were trimmed by 1 base and 6 bases, with 10 bases remaining between them. Per the germline V gene, CDR1 is SGHVS and CDR2 is FNYEAQ. The DNA for the CDR3 is TGTGCCAGCAGCTTAGGACAGCTAAGCAATGAGCAGTTCTTC. This sequence encodes CASSLGQLSNEQFF.

This clone appeared once. The chain links TRBV5-1 to TRBJ1-1; TRBD1 matches at 8 bases. The germline V gene has CDR1 SGHRS and CDR2 YFSETQ. This CDR3 has 14 residues. The junction had 6 bases not matched to a gene; V was cut back by 5 bases and J by 3 bases. The CDR3, as DNA: TGCGCCAGCAGGAGACAGGGGAGGGACACTGAAGCTTTCTTT. This gives the protein CASRRQGRDTEAFF.

This clone has a single count. V and J are TRBV4-1 and TRBJ1-5, with D hard to call. The V end lost 0 bases, the J end lost 9 bases, and 27 bases lay between the germline ends. The CDR3 covers 19 residues. The V gene's germline CDR1 is MGHRA and CDR2 YSYEKL. CDR3 sequence: CASSQDLFGIRRSSGPQHF. For the CDR3, the DNA is TGCGCCAGCAGCCAAGATTTGTTTGGTATCAGACGATCCTCCGGGCCCCAGCATTTT.

This clone occurred once. This chain connects TRBV5-1 to TRBJ1-1; TRBD1 agrees at 12 bases. V was clipped by 3 bases and J by 2 bases; unmatched bases: 14. Germline CDR1 is SGHRS and CDR2 is YFSETQ. The CDR3 covers 19 residues. For the CDR3, the DNA is TGCGCCAGCAGCTCCTCCGGGACAGGGGGCCTAACGGTTAACACTGAAGCTTTCTTT. It yields the protein CASSSSGTGGLTVNTEAFF.

This clone was seen once. The chain links TRBV19 to TRBJ2-7; tentative D call: TRBD1 (6 bases). Germline V gives CDR1 LNHDA, CDR2 SQIVND (reference sequence). The CDR3 runs 15 residues. V lost 5 bases to trimming and J lost 0 bases, with 14 bases between them. This CDR3 is CASSVTGRSSYEQYF. CDR3 nucleotide sequence: TGTGCCAGTAGTGTCACAGGGAGAAGCTCCTACGAGCAGTACTTC.

This clone was counted a few times. The rearrangement links TRBV6-1 to TRBJ1-3, with TRBD1 identical over 8 bases. Looked up from germline, CDR1 is MNHNS and CDR2 is SASEGT. CDR3 length equals 15 residues. J gave up 2 bases and V 5 bases, and 5 bases lay outside the gene matches. The CDR3 bases are TGTGCCAGCAGTCCCTCGGACAGGGCTGGAAACACCATATATTTT. Amino acids: CASSPSDRAGNTIYF.

This clone was detected only a few times. The rearrangement links TRBV4-1 to TRBJ2-2; D gene uncertain. Per germline, CDR1 MGHRA and CDR2 YSYEKL. The CDR3 has 14 residues. Trimming took 0 bases from V and 7 from J, leaving 9 bases between them. This CDR3 is CASSQEKVGGELFF. Written as DNA, the CDR3 is TGCGCCAGCAGCCAAGAAAAGGTTGGCGGGGAGCTGTTTTTT.

This clone was counted a single time. V usage is TRBV6-5 and J usage is TRBJ1-5, with D maybe TRBD1 (6 bases). CDR1 and CDR2 (germline): MNHEY, SVGAGI. The CDR3 extends over 14 amino acids. V lost 7 bases and J lost 1, with 11 bases in between. The CDR3 DNA reads TGTGCCAGCAAGGGACATACAAGCAATCAGCCCCAGCATTTT. It encodes CASKGHTSNQPQHF.

V gene TRBV5-1 combines with J gene TRBJ2-7; D is tentatively TRBD1 or TRBD2 (6 bases each). CDR3 length: 15 amino acids. In germline, CDR1 is SGHRS, CDR2 YFSETQ. V was shortened by 6 bases and J by 5 bases, with 21 bases between the two germline ends. CDR3 amino acids: CASTTSWGALDEQYF. Here the CDR3 DNA reads TGCGCCAGCACGACGTCATGGGGGGCGCTGGACGAGCAGTACTTC.